This T cell receptor (beta chain) was captured in a study of T-cell reconstitution after alpha-beta-depleted transplantation in children. Whole-study results and caveats: It was surviving recipient T cells and thymic progenitors that gave some patients high TCRbeta diversity at day 60. T-cell counts and diversity were attributed mostly to newly produced T cells one year after transplant. Alpha-beta T cells present about two months after transplant were reported to originate from several hundred expanded graft clones.

The library targeted TCRbeta and was prepared with unique molecular identifiers. Each CDR3 protein gets one entry after TCRdb re-called the PCR reads with MiXCR. The data show about 510,000 distinct CDR3 sequences, roughly 11% seen once. Many counts were recorded for this clonotype. No antigen is known for it. This CDR3 is built from 12 residues. Trimming left V 2 bases short and J 6 bases short, with 6 bases between. Germline CDR1 is SGHTA and CDR2 is FQGNSA. This chain uses TRBV7-2 with TRBJ2-3; D gene unclear. This TCR was recovered from a female patient between 2 and 15 years old who had a stem cell transplant for aplastic anemia, so the T cells may come from the graft donor. Sequenced material: PBMCs, mostly from graft donor cells, taken 180 days after TCRalphabeta/CD19-depleted stem cell transplant. Here the CDR3 reads CASSLIPDTQYF. The CDR3 nucleotides are TGTGCCAGCAGCTTAATCCCGGATACGCAGTATTTT. Drawing the rest from reference TRBV7-2 and TRBJ2-3, the complete variable domain is GAGVSQSPSNKVTEKGKDVELRCDPISGHTALYWYRQSLGQGLEFLIYFQGNSAPDKSGLPSDRFSAERTGGSVSTLTIQRTQQEDSAVYLCASSLIPDTQYFGPGTRLTVL.